These 17 T cell receptor beta chains originate from one sample sequenced in a study of blood T cell repertoires in COVID-19. Profiled with immunoSEQ multiplex PCR; TCRdb holds only in-frame clones, not every one. This table holds about 100,000 clones, roughly nine tenths found once. Material: peripheral blood. These receptors all come from a man in his fifties with active COVID-19.

CDR3 nucleotides: TGTGCCAGCAGCGTAGTTACTAGCGGATACAATGAGCAGTTCTTC. Translated, it gives CASSVVTSGYNEQFF. The chain uses TRBV9 and TRBJ2-1; 8 nucleotides match TRBD2. The CDR3 consists of 15 residues. V shed 0 bases, J shed 4 bases, and the junction held 3 bases outside the gene matches. Germline-derived CDR1 and CDR2 are SGDLS and YYNGEE.

The V call is TRBV5-1, the J call TRBJ2-7; a weak D match, TRBD1 (5 bases). Trimming stripped 4 bases from V and 2 bases from J, with 19 bases between. The germline CDR1 and CDR2 sequences are SGHRS and YFSETQ. The CDR3 covers 16 residues. CDR3 in amino acids: CASSVDSRVRTYEQYF. The CDR3 region has the DNA TGCGCCAGCAGCGTTGACAGCCGGGTCCGAACCTACGAGCAGTACTTC.

V and J are TRBV11-2 and TRBJ2-1, with 11 bases fitting TRBD2. Germline CDR1 is SGHAT and CDR2 is FQNNGV. The CDR3 runs 17 residues. V lost 0 bases to trimming and J lost 4 bases; unmatched junction nucleotides: 5. In DNA, the CDR3 is TGTGCCAGCAGCTTAGATTCGAGACTAGCGGGGTACAATGAGCAGTTCTTC. Its translation: CASSLDSRLAGYNEQFF.

The rearrangement links TRBV19 to TRBJ1-1, with 8 bases that match TRBD1. CDR1 and CDR2 (germline): LNHDA, SQIVND (reference sequence). V was pared by 4 bases and J by 1 base, with 8 bases of the junction left unmatched. The CDR3 is made up of 16 amino acids. In DNA form, the CDR3 reads TGTGCCAGTAGTACACGGACAGGGATGACGAACACTGAAGCTTTCTTT. It codes for CASSTRTGMTNTEAFF.

The gene calls are TRBV7-9 and TRBJ2-5; D remains ambiguous. V was cut by 3 bases and J by 2 bases, with 13 bases left in between. Per the germline V gene, CDR1 is SEHNR and CDR2 is FQNEAQ (reference sequence). The CDR3 runs 15 residues. The CDR3 bases are TGTGCCAGCAGCTTGGCGGAGACGGAACAAGAGACCCAGTACTTC. This codes for CASSLAETEQETQYF.

V is TRBV18 and J is TRBJ2-1; 7 bases fit TRBD2. J was trimmed by 7 bases and V by 2 bases; bases with no gene match: 8. The V gene's germline CDR1 is KGHSH and CDR2 LQKENI. The CDR3 extends over 15 amino acids. The chain's CDR3 is CASSPGRGRVNEQFF. Written as DNA, the CDR3 is TGTGCCAGCTCACCAGGGAGGGGCCGGGTAAATGAGCAGTTCTTC.

The chain links TRBV7-2 to TRBJ2-1; D is perhaps TRBD2 (5 bases). The germline V and J ends were trimmed by 6 bases and 13 bases, with 16 bases remaining between them. CDR3 size: 12 residues. CDR1 and CDR2 (germline): SGHTA, FQGNSA. DNA for the CDR3: TGTGCCAGCAGTTCCGACCGGGATAGACAGTTCTTC. Encoded protein: CASSSDRDRQFF.

This chain joins TRBV7-8 and TRBJ2-1, with 11 bases aligning to TRBD2. Germline V CDR1 and CDR2: SGHVS, FQNEAQ. The CDR3 sequence is 16 residues long. V shed 4 bases and J 1 base; nucleotides not matched to a gene: 3. Here the CDR3 DNA reads TGTGCCAGCAGCTACCCTAGCGGGAGGTCCTACAATGAGCAGTTCTTC. It codes for CASSYPSGRSYNEQFF.

This chain joins TRBV27 and TRBJ1-5; the D gene is possibly TRBD1 (5 bases). The CDR3 is 15 amino acids. Germline V gene lookup returns CDR1 MNHEY and CDR2 SMNVEV (reference sequence). With 6 bases removed from V and 5 bases from J, the gap between germline ends came to 17 bases. Written as DNA, the CDR3 is TGTGCCAGCAGGTCTGGGGGGGGTTTCTATCAGCCCCAGCATTTT. This gives the protein CASRSGGGFYQPQHF.

The CDR3 coding sequence is TGTGCCAGCAGCCAACTTTACTACGGCGAGCAGTACTTC. This gives the protein CASSQLYYGEQYF. This rearrangement joins TRBV14 to TRBJ2-7, with no clear D. Between the trimmed V and J ends, which lost 2 bases and 6 bases, there was a span of 11 bases. The CDR3 extends over 13 amino acids. Looked up from germline, CDR1 is SGHDN and CDR2 is FVKESK. Looking up the rest from reference TRBV14 and TRBJ2-7 gives the full variable domain: EAGVTQFPSHSVIEKGQTVTLRCDPISGHDNLYWYRRVMGKEIKFLLHFVKESKQDESGMPNNRFLAERTGGTYSTLKVQPAELEDSGVYFCASSQLYYGEQYFGPGTRLTVT.

This chain uses TRBV11-2 with TRBJ2-1, with TRBD1 as a possible D gene (5 bases). In germline, CDR1 is SGHAT, CDR2 FQNNGV. Trimming stripped 1 base from V and 5 bases from J, with 12 bases between. This CDR3 comprises 15 residues. The CDR3 is CASSLVRGGNNEQFF. In DNA form, the CDR3 reads TGTGCCAGCAGCTTAGTAAGGGGTGGCAACAATGAGCAGTTCTTC.

Many counts were recorded for this clone. The chain is built from TRBV12-3 or TRBV12-4 and TRBJ2-1, with 8 bases that match TRBD2. This CDR3 has 13 amino acids. The ends lost 4 bases at V and 7 bases at J; junction bases unmatched: 3. CDR3 sequence: CASSSGLVNEQFF. Here the CDR3 DNA reads TGTGCCAGCAGTTCGGGACTAGTAAATGAGCAGTTCTTC.

V and J are TRBV5-6 and TRBJ2-5, with D hard to call. Germline V gene sequence: CDR1 SGHDT, CDR2 YYEEEE. CDR3 length equals 15 residues. V gave up 0 bases and J gave up 2 bases, with 11 bases separating them. CDR3 protein: CASSLDWLRQETQYF. As DNA, the CDR3 is TGTGCCAGCAGCTTGGATTGGCTCCGACAAGAGACCCAGTACTTC.

This chain joins TRBV6-5 and TRBJ2-1; TRBD2 aligns across 8 bases. The CDR3 has 14 residues. Germline V gene data show CDR1 as MNHEY and CDR2 as SVGAGI. Trimming at V came to 6 bases and at J to 6 bases, leaving 7 bases not matched to a gene. CDR3 region: CASSAAGGPNEQFF. The CDR3 nucleotides read TGTGCCAGCAGCGCCGCGGGGGGACCCAATGAGCAGTTCTTC.

A single count supports this clone. The chain joins TRBV6-5 to TRBJ1-5; D remains unclear. CDR3 length: 11 amino acids. Germline V gives CDR1 MNHEY, CDR2 SVGAGI. The V end was cut by 8 bases, the J end by 6 bases, with 8 bases between. The CDR3 spells CASGPAQPQHF. CDR3 coding DNA: TGTGCCAGCGGCCCCGCTCAGCCCCAGCATTTT.

The CDR3 reads CATRSGQPSGEQFF. CDR3 coding DNA: TGTGCCACCAGATCGGGACAGCCAAGTGGTGAGCAGTTCTTC. This chain uses TRBV24-1 with TRBJ2-1; TRBD1 matches at 7 bases. Germline assignment: CDR1 KGHDR and CDR2 SFDVKD. The CDR3 has 14 residues. The trim removed 7 bases at V and 9 bases at J, leaving 11 bases unmatched.

In its sample, this clone ranks as medium-sized. The V call is TRBV7-9, the J call TRBJ2-1; D is possibly TRBD1 (5 bases). Trimming cost V 0 bases and J 7 bases, with 7 bases left between them. Germline V gene lookup returns CDR1 SEHNR and CDR2 FQNEAQ (reference sequence). CDR3 length equals 13 residues. For the CDR3, the DNA is TGTGCCAGCAGCTTAGCCAGGGCAAATGAGCAGTTCTTC. Its translation: CASSLARANEQFF.